This TCR beta chain was sequenced for a study of cytomegalovirus exposure and HLA in healthy donors. Study results and caveats: The majority of CMV-associated TCR beta chains were reported as apparently HLA-restricted in a later analysis.

13 Jbeta primers and 60 Vbeta primers were used for the PCR. Clones were sequenced by immunoSEQ multiplex PCR, and TCRdb holds only the in-frame ones, with some missing. The top ten clones hold about 1.2% of a sample with about 140,000 clones, approximately 70% of them seen once. Notes on this clone: Antigen: not known.

The CDR3 has 14 residues. The V gene lost 9 bases and the J gene lost 4 bases, with 16 bases spanning the gap. CDR1 MDHEN and CDR2 SYDVKM come from the germline V gene. Sequences were obtained from PBMCs. The source is a woman aged 35 to 49 in good health and CMV-seronegative. The rearrangement links TRBV28 to TRBJ1-5; possible D gene TRBD1, 6 bases. CDR3 in DNA: TGTGCCAGTACCCCCGGGACATCAAATCAGCCCCAGCATTTT. Its translation is CASTPGTSNQPQHF.